This passage covers 25 T cell receptor beta chains from one sample sequenced in a study of blood T cell repertoires in COVID-19. Using immunoSEQ multiplex PCR, the repertoire was profiled, and TCRdb retains in-frame clones only, with some absent. The sample lists approximately 77,000 clones; approximately 79% were seen once. Specimen: peripheral blood. The receptor source for this set is a man in his 70s with active or convalescent COVID-19.

The chain has TRBV12-3 or TRBV12-4 and TRBJ1-2; possible D gene TRBD1, 5 bases. This CDR3 comprises 12 residues. V was pared by 7 bases and J by 5 bases, with 11 bases between. The CDR3 spells CASTPQGYGYTF. The CDR3, as DNA: TGTGCCAGCACCCCGCAGGGTTATGGCTACACCTTC.

J is TRBJ1-2 and V is TRBV4-2; D ambiguous. V gave up 1 base and J gave up 4 bases, with 10 bases separating them. This CDR3 has 14 residues. CDR1 and CDR2 from the germline V gene are LGHNA and YNFKEQ. The CDR3 protein is CASSQAETFYGYTF. The CDR3 nucleotides read TGTGCCAGCAGCCAAGCAGAGACTTTCTATGGCTACACCTTC.

This clone was observed once. V gene TRBV6-6 combines with J gene TRBJ1-2; tentatively, D is TRBD1 (6 bases). V was clipped by 2 bases and J by 2 bases, with 9 bases between them. The CDR3 runs 14 residues. In germline, CDR1 is MNHNY, CDR2 SVGAGI (reference sequence). The CDR3 coding sequence is TGTGCCAGCAGTTACGAAGGACAGAACTATGGCTACACCTTC. Its translation is CASSYEGQNYGYTF.

The genes are TRBV5-1 and TRBJ1-3, with 11 bases identical to TRBD1. V lost 4 bases, J lost 0 bases, and 6 bases stayed unmatched. Per the germline V gene, CDR1 is SGHRS and CDR2 is YFSETQ. The CDR3 sequence is 17 residues long. CDR3 in amino acids: CASSPGTGGTSGNTIYF. The CDR3 nucleotides read TGCGCCAGCAGCCCCGGGACAGGGGGGACCTCTGGAAACACCATATATTTT. Full variable domain (missing parts from reference TRBV5-1 and TRBJ1-3): KAGVTQTPRYLIKTRGQQVTLSCSPISGHRSVSWYQQTPGQGLQFLFEYFSETQRNKGNFPGRFSGRQFSNSRSEMNVSTLELGDSALYLCASSPGTGGTSGNTIYFGEGSWLTVV.

In this sample, this clone turned up once. J is TRBJ1-1 and V is TRBV10-1, with D maybe TRBD1 (6 bases). Per the germline V gene, CDR1 is WNHNN and CDR2 is SYGVQD (reference sequence). V was trimmed by 2 bases and J by 2 bases, leaving 9 bases between them. This CDR3 contains 14 residues. CDR3 bases: TGCGCCAGCAGTGAGACAGGGAAAAACACTGAAGCTTTCTTT. This sequence encodes CASSETGKNTEAFF.

The rearrangement uses TRBV7-3 and TRBJ2-6; unclear D gene. Germline V gene lookup returns CDR1 SGHTA and CDR2 FQGTGA. The CDR3 sequence is 13 residues long. V was pared by 5 bases and J by 3 bases, with 5 bases between. The chain's CDR3 is CASSRGGANVLTF. The CDR3 coding sequence is TGTGCCAGCAGCCGAGGTGGGGCCAACGTCCTGACTTTC.

The chain links TRBV7-9 to TRBJ2-7, with D perhaps matching TRBD2 (6 bases). Trimming removed 5 bases at V and 1 base at J, with 15 bases between. The CDR3 loop spans 15 amino acids. Germline lookup yields CDR1 SEHNR and CDR2 FQNEAQ (reference sequence). The CDR3 sequence is CASSRSTRLSYEQYF. Here the CDR3 DNA reads TGTGCCAGCAGCAGATCGACTAGGTTGTCCTACGAGCAGTACTTC.

This clone was seen once. The chain recombines TRBV30 with TRBJ2-6; D is undetermined. Germline V CDR1 and CDR2: GTSNPN, SVGIG (reference sequence). The CDR3 has 16 residues. V was trimmed by 2 bases and J by 2 bases, leaving 13 bases between them. CDR3 protein: CAWSRAYSTGANVLTF. The CDR3 DNA is TGTGCCTGGAGTAGAGCCTACAGTACTGGGGCCAACGTCCTGACTTTC.

This clone appeared a few times. The chain carries TRBV19 and TRBJ2-5, with 9 bases aligning to TRBD2. V lost 1 base to trimming and J lost 5 bases; unmatched junction nucleotides: 14. From germline, CDR1 is LNHDA and CDR2 SQIVND (reference sequence). The CDR3 spans 18 residues. CDR3 sequence reads: CASSIVPSGGTYRETQYF. Written as DNA, the CDR3 is TGTGCCAGTAGTATAGTTCCCAGCGGGGGGACTTATAGGGAGACCCAGTACTTC.

The chain's CDR3 is CASSAGVGQVQPGALHF. Here the CDR3 DNA reads TGTGCCAGCAGCGCTGGGGTGGGACAGGTTCAACCAGGGGCCCTCCACTTT. The V call is TRBV9, the J call TRBJ1-6; 8 bases agree with TRBD1. This CDR3 spans 17 amino acids. The germline V gene has CDR1 SGDLS and CDR2 YYNGEE. J lost 14 bases, V lost 3 bases, and 19 bases had no gene match.

J is TRBJ2-3 and V is TRBV19, with 12 positions matching TRBD2. CDR1 and CDR2 (germline): LNHDA, SQIVND (reference sequence). The CDR3 is made up of 17 amino acids. Losses at the gene ends were 0 bases for V and 0 bases for J; bases not matched to a gene: 1. The CDR3 region is CASSIDLAGGSTDTQYF. CDR3 DNA sequence: TGTGCCAGTAGTATAGATCTAGCGGGGGGGAGCACAGATACGCAGTATTTT. Full variable domain (rest looked up from reference TRBV19 and TRBJ2-3): DGGITQSPKYLFRKEGQNVTLSCEQNLNHDAMYWYRQDPGQGLRLIYYSQIVNDFQKGDIAEGYSVSREKKESFPLTVTSAQKNPTAFYLCASSIDLAGGSTDTQYFGPGTRLTVL.

The genes are TRBV7-8 and TRBJ1-1; D is uncertain. Germline V gene data show CDR1 as SGHVS and CDR2 as FQNEAQ. The CDR3 contains 12 residues. Trimming left V 5 bases short and J 11 bases short, with 15 bases between. CDR3 region: CASSPAFTEAFF. The CDR3 bases are TGTGCCAGCAGCCCGGCGTTTACGGAGGCTTTCTTT.

This sequence joins TRBV29-1 and TRBJ1-2; tentatively, D is TRBD1 (5 bases). The CDR3 is made up of 12 amino acids. Trimming left V 3 bases short and J 14 bases short, with 19 bases between. Germline CDR1 SQVTM, CDR2 ANQGSEA. The CDR3 reads CSVETYGGEDTF. The DNA of the CDR3 is TGCAGCGTTGAGACCTATGGGGGGGAGGATACCTTC.

This clone was recorded once. The chain joins TRBV14 to TRBJ2-5; 7 nucleotides line up with TRBD1. Germline V lookup: CDR1 SGHDN, CDR2 FVKESK. This CDR3 comprises 14 residues. The ends lost 6 bases at V and 2 bases at J; junction bases unmatched: 6. The CDR3 here is CASSRDRDQETQYF. Written as DNA, the CDR3 is TGTGCCAGCAGTCGAGACAGGGATCAAGAGACCCAGTACTTC.

This clone was detected a few times. The chain carries TRBV19 and TRBJ2-2, with TRBD1 matching 9 bases. The CDR3 contains 15 residues. Losses at the gene ends were 6 bases for V and 8 bases for J; bases not matched to a gene: 10. Germline assignment: CDR1 LNHDA and CDR2 SQIVND (reference sequence). CDR3 region: CASRTGTGFSGELFF. The CDR3 DNA reads TGTGCCAGTAGGACCGGGACAGGGTTTTCTGGGGAGCTGTTTTTT.

This chain uses TRBV19 with TRBJ2-1; perhaps TRBD1 as D (6 bases). Trimming took off 8 bases at V and 1 base at J, with 9 bases between the two ends. Germline V gene lookup returns CDR1 LNHDA and CDR2 SQIVND (reference sequence). The CDR3 consists of 13 residues. The CDR3 loop reads CASAGQSYNEQFF. DNA of the CDR3: TGTGCCAGTGCAGGACAGTCCTACAATGAGCAGTTCTTC. The complete variable domain, with remaining parts taken from reference TRBV19 and TRBJ2-1, reads DGGITQSPKYLFRKEGQNVTLSCEQNLNHDAMYWYRQDPGQGLRLIYYSQIVNDFQKGDIAEGYSVSREKKESFPLTVTSAQKNPTAFYLCASAGQSYNEQFFGPGTRLTVL.

The CDR3 loop is CASTPGQGNNSPLHF. CDR3 coding DNA: TGTGCCAGCACGCCAGGACAGGGGAATAATTCACCCCTCCACTTT. The J gene is TRBJ1-6, the V gene TRBV2; 9 nucleotides agree with TRBD1. The CDR3 extends over 15 amino acids. Looked up from germline, CDR1 is SNHLY and CDR2 is FYNNEI. The junction had 6 bases not matched to a gene; V was cut back by 7 bases and J by 5 bases.

The chain combines TRBV28 with TRBJ1-4, with 10 bases lining up with TRBD1. V was clipped by 0 bases and J by 8 bases; unmatched bases: 6. The CDR3 has 16 residues. CDR1 and CDR2 from the germline V gene are MDHEN and SYDVKM. The CDR3 reads CASSLWGDRGSEKLFF. The CDR3 bases are TGTGCCAGCAGTTTATGGGGGGACAGGGGCAGCGAAAAACTGTTTTTT.

The chain uses TRBV19 and TRBJ2-3; TRBD1 might be the D (5 bases). V was trimmed by 6 bases and J by 4 bases, leaving 17 bases between them. Per germline, CDR1 LNHDA and CDR2 SQIVND (reference sequence). The CDR3 has 15 residues. The CDR3 sequence: CASSLSSLGADTQYF. The DNA of the CDR3 is TGTGCCAGTAGCCTATCCTCCCTAGGGGCAGATACGCAGTATTTT.

The table lists this clone with a few counts. The chain combines TRBV5-1 with TRBJ1-4; the match to TRBD1 covers 7 bases. Germline V lookup: CDR1 SGHRS, CDR2 YFSETQ. Losses at the gene ends were 2 bases for V and 3 bases for J; bases not matched to a gene: 1. This CDR3 is 14 amino acids long. For the CDR3, the DNA is TGCGCCAGCAGCTTTCAGGGGGCTAATGAAAAACTGTTTTTT. Translated, it gives CASSFQGANEKLFF.

The chain combines TRBV5-6 with TRBJ1-2, with 10 bases identical to TRBD1. The V gene end was trimmed by 7 bases and the J gene end by 7 bases; junction bases not matched to a gene: 10. Germline V gene data show CDR1 as SGHDT and CDR2 as YYEEEE. The CDR3 runs 14 residues. CDR3 bases: TGTGCCAGCGATCTCGGGACAGGGGCTTTTGGCTACACCTTC. This gives the protein CASDLGTGAFGYTF.

This chain uses TRBV11-1 with TRBJ1-2; D call uncertain. V was pared by 2 bases and J by 5 bases, with 9 bases between. The CDR3 covers 13 residues. Germline-derived CDR1 and CDR2 are SGHAT and FQDESV (reference sequence). The CDR3 DNA reads as TGTGCCAGCAGCTTATCCGGGGAATATGGCTACACCTTC. This codes for CASSLSGEYGYTF.

The genes are TRBV11-3 and TRBJ2-1, with D unresolved. Germline lookup yields CDR1 SGHNT and CDR2 YENEEA. This CDR3 is 12 amino acids long. V was pared by 0 bases and J by 8 bases, with 5 bases between. The CDR3: CASSLDSDEQFF. CDR3 sequence (DNA): TGTGCCAGCAGCTTAGATTCGGATGAGCAGTTCTTC.

This chain's CDR3 is CASSEGPDTQYF. CDR3 DNA sequence: TGTGCCAGCAGTGAGGGGCCAGATACGCAGTATTTT. The rearrangement joins TRBV6-1 to TRBJ2-3, with D maybe TRBD1 (5 bases). The germline gives CDR1 MNHNS, CDR2 SASEGT. The CDR3 loop spans 12 amino acids. V lost 3 bases and J lost 4, with 5 bases in between.

The rearrangement links TRBV28 to TRBJ1-2; no clear D gene. The CDR3 is 14 residues long. Germline V CDR1 and CDR2: MDHEN, SYDVKM. V shed 6 bases and J shed 6 bases, with 17 bases lying between them. The chain's CDR3 is CASSLGGIRNGYTF. In DNA form, the CDR3 reads TGTGCCAGCAGCTTAGGAGGGATTAGGAATGGCTACACCTTC.